This is a list of T cell receptor beta chains from one sample in a study of cytomegalovirus exposure and HLA in healthy donors. TCRdb's copy holds only in-frame clones and misses some; the assay was immunoSEQ multiplex PCR. The table shows some 180,000 clones, with about 86% occurring only once. The source material was PBMCs. Receptors originate from a man aged 35 to 55 in good health and CMV-seropositive. CDR3s include the opening cysteine and the closing phenylalanine or tryptophan. The order of the fields is D gene, clone size, CDR3 length, J gene, V gene, CDR3 protein, CDR3 DNA. A D gene is named only where the DNA matches it firmly. Only some rows state a clone size, as once, few, many or a class for expanded clones.

>TRBD1|-|14|TRBJ1-1|TRBV5-1
CASSMGQGAPEAFF
TGCGCCAGCAGCATGGGACAGGGGGCCCCTGAAGCTTTCTTT
>-|-|15|TRBJ1-5|TRBV7-9
CASTPPGGRNQPQHF
TGTGCCAGCACCCCGCCGGGGGGACGGAATCAGCCCCAGCATTTT
>-|-|12|TRBJ1-2|TRBV29-1
CSVPRSGGGYTF
TGCAGCGTTCCCAGATCCGGGGGTGGCTACACCTTC
>-|-|15|TRBJ1-3|TRBV25-1
CASSSTGTYGNTIYF
TGTGCCAGCAGTAGCACCGGGACATATGGAAACACCATATATTTT
>TRBD1|few|15|TRBJ1-4|TRBV2
CASNGQGGLREKLFF
TGTGCCAGCAACGGACAGGGAGGCCTCCGGGAAAAACTGTTTTTT
>TRBD2|-|15|TRBJ2-5|TRBV2
CASSEELAGGETQYF
TGTGCCAGCAGTGAAGAGTTAGCGGGAGGGGAGACCCAGTACTTC
>-|-|16|TRBJ2-4|TRBV13
CASSLTGGRAKNIQYF
TGTGCCAGCAGCTTAACCGGGGGTAGAGCCAAAAACATTCAGTACTTC
>-|-|16|TRBJ1-1|TRBV5-1
CASSSQMAQLNTEAFF
TGCGCCAGCAGCTCTCAGATGGCACAGTTGAACACTGAAGCTTTCTTT
>-|-|13|TRBJ1-2|TRBV18
CASKTDSNYGYTF
TGTGCCAGCAAGACAGATTCTAACTATGGCTACACCTTC
>TRBD1|-|15|TRBJ2-7|TRBV19
CASSVTGTGAYEQYF
TGTGCCAGTAGCGTAACCGGGACAGGGGCCTACGAGCAGTACTTC
>-|-|15|TRBJ1-1|TRBV10-3
CAIRTVDQVNTEAFF
TGTGCCATCCGAACAGTCGATCAAGTGAACACTGAAGCTTTCTTT
>TRBD1|-|15|TRBJ1-1|TRBV5-4
CASSLGQGANTEAFF
TGTGCCAGCAGCTTGGGACAGGGGGCGAACACTGAAGCTTTCTTT
>-|-|14|TRBJ1-2|TRBV19
CASSISQGDNGYTF
TGTGCCAGTAGTATATCACAGGGTGATAATGGCTACACCTTC
>-|few|11|TRBJ1-5|TRBV6-5
CATRQALTQHF
TGTGCCACCCGACAGGCCCTGACCCAGCATTTT
>-|-|13|TRBJ1-2|TRBV5-1
CASSPGYGYGYTF
TGCGCCAGCAGCCCGGGATATGGGTATGGCTACACCTTC
>TRBD2|-|17|TRBJ2-1|TRBV6-1
CASSDPLAGGVGDEQFF
TGTGCCAGCAGTGACCCCTTAGCGGGAGGAGTTGGGGATGAGCAGTTCTTC
>TRBD2|-|18|TRBJ2-7|TRBV4-2
CASSQDRPGLAASYEQYF
TGTGCCAGCAGCCAAGATAGGCCCGGACTAGCGGCCTCCTACGAGCAGTACTTC
>TRBD2|-|17|TRBJ2-1|TRBV7-2
CASSLRAGLAGYNEQFF
TGTGCCAGCAGCTTAAGGGCCGGACTAGCGGGATACAATGAGCAGTTCTTC
>TRBD1|-|14|TRBJ1-4|TRBV28
CASSLWDRGEKLFF
TGTGCCAGCAGTTTATGGGACAGGGGAGAAAAACTGTTTTTT
>TRBD2|-|15|TRBJ2-1|TRBV29-1
CSAEKGTSGSDEQFF
TGCAGCGCAGAAAAGGGGACTAGCGGGAGTGATGAGCAGTTCTTC
>TRBD2|-|13|TRBJ2-7|TRBV7-2
CAIETSGSYEQYF
TGTGCCATCGAGACTAGCGGGAGTTACGAGCAGTACTTC
>-|few|13|TRBJ1-1|TRBV10-1
CASSETGRTEAFF
TGCGCCAGCAGTGAGACAGGTCGCACTGAAGCTTTCTTT
>TRBD2|-|16|TRBJ2-4|TRBV11-2
CASSLGLAGVGDIQYF
TGTGCCAGCAGCTTAGGACTAGCGGGAGTAGGGGACATTCAGTACTTC
>-|few|15|TRBJ1-4|TRBV25-1
CASSPSIGRGEKLFF
TGTGCCAGCAGCCCTTCGATTGGACGGGGTGAAAAACTGTTTTTT
>TRBD1|once|14|TRBJ2-1|TRBV19
CASSISKQGFEQFF
TGTGCCAGTAGTATTTCAAAACAGGGGTTTGAGCAGTTCTTC
>TRBD1|-|12|TRBJ1-2|TRBV19
CAGGGSVYGYTF
TGTGCCGGAGGGGGCAGCGTCTATGGCTACACCTTC
>-|-|15|TRBJ2-7|TRBV11-2
CASSLSSGHSYEQYF
TGTGCCAGCAGCTTAAGTTCGGGACACTCCTACGAGCAGTACTTC
>-|-|11|TRBJ1-1|TRBV30
CAWSVSMNAFF
TGTGCCTGGAGTGTTTCTATGAATGCTTTCTTT
>TRBD1|-|13|TRBJ1-1|TRBV7-8
CASRQTGLNEAFF
TGTGCCAGCAGACAGACAGGGCTCAATGAAGCTTTCTTT
>-|-|12|TRBJ1-2|TRBV28
CASSPEDYGYTF
TGTGCCAGCAGTCCTGAGGACTATGGCTACACCTTC
>TRBD2|once|17|TRBJ2-3|TRBV7-3
CASSKAEGLAGSNTQYF
TGTGCCAGCAGCAAGGCCGAGGGACTAGCGGGAAGTAATACGCAGTATTTT
>TRBD1|-|15|TRBJ2-7|TRBV7-3
CASSSGQAGDYEQYF
TGTGCCAGCAGCTCCGGACAGGCAGGGGACTACGAGCAGTACTTC
>TRBD2|-|15|TRBJ2-5|TRBV5-1
CASSLLLAGGETQYF
TGCGCCAGCAGCTTGTTACTAGCGGGAGGGGAGACCCAGTACTTC
>-|-|15|TRBJ1-1|TRBV19
CASSPGGAGDTEAFF
TGTGCCAGTAGTCCCGGTGGCGCCGGGGACACTGAAGCTTTCTTT
>-|-|16|TRBJ2-2|TRBV18
CASSPMTAIVPGELFF
TGTGCCAGCTCACCAATGACAGCTATCGTCCCCGGGGAGCTGTTTTTT
>-|-|12|TRBJ1-1|TRBV18
CASSGRQSEAFF
TGTGCCAGCTCGGGTCGACAGTCTGAAGCTTTCTTT
>-|once|14|TRBJ1-1|TRBV12-5
CASRKDTMNTEAFF
TGTGCTAGTCGAAAGGACACCATGAACACTGAAGCTTTCTTT
>TRBD1|-|15|TRBJ2-7|TRBV2
CASRGTVTLTYEQYF
TGTGCCAGCAGGGGGACAGTTACCCTCACCTACGAGCAGTACTTC
>TRBD2|few|16|TRBJ2-7|TRBV28
CASRPPGLAGVGEQYF
TGTGCCAGCAGGCCTCCGGGACTAGCGGGAGTAGGCGAGCAGTACTTC
>TRBD1|-|15|TRBJ1-1|TRBV28
CASSPRDRGQTEAFF
TGTGCCAGCAGTCCCCGGGACAGGGGGCAAACTGAAGCTTTCTTT
>TRBD2|-|16|TRBJ2-3|TRBV28
CASSQDLAGFTDTQYF
TGTGCCAGCAGTCAGGACCTAGCGGGATTCACAGATACGCAGTATTTT
>-|-|16|TRBJ1-2|TRBV28
CASSSFVDQGNYGYTF
TGTGCCAGCAGTTCCTTCGTGGACCAGGGGAACTATGGCTACACCTTC
>TRBD1|few|19|TRBJ1-1|TRBV12-5
CASGLVTLSQGAKNTEAFF
TGTGCTAGTGGTTTGGTTACCCTGAGTCAGGGGGCGAAGAACACTGAAGCTTTCTTT
>-|-|15|TRBJ1-5|TRBV6-5
CAVKVGGEGNQPQHF
TGTGCCGTCAAGGTCGGGGGAGAAGGCAATCAGCCCCAGCATTTT
>-|-|15|TRBJ2-7|TRBV11-2
CASSPRGGGEYEQYF
TGTGCCAGCAGCCCTCGTGGAGGGGGCGAGTACGAGCAGTACTTC
>-|-|17|TRBJ1-1|TRBV18
CASSPPARGGGITEAFF
TGTGCCAGCTCACCACCGGCCAGGGGAGGGGGTATCACTGAAGCTTTCTTT
>TRBD2|-|15|TRBJ2-3|TRBV7-6
CASSPSGGLTDTQYF
TGTGCCAGCAGCCCCTCGGGGGGTTTAACAGATACGCAGTATTTT
>-|-|15|TRBJ2-1|TRBV4-2
CASSQGEISYNEQFF
TGTGCCAGCAGCCAAGGGGAGATCTCCTACAATGAGCAGTTCTTC
>-|-|13|TRBJ1-2|TRBV30
CAWSRQGGGGYTF
TGTGCCTGGAGTCGCCAGGGCGGGGGTGGCTACACCTTC